Sequencing of this T cell receptor beta chain was carried out in a study of CD8+ T cells in alopecia areata. The ends lost 4 bases at V and 3 bases at J; junction bases unmatched: 1. Germline-derived CDR1 and CDR2 are LGHNA and YNLKQL (reference sequence). This CDR3 is 13 amino acids long. Broader study findings: Especially in alopecia totalis/universalis, lesional scalp showed greater clonality than normal scalp did.

Time point: mouse skin 3 weeks after grafting. RNA extraction was followed by reverse transcription into cDNA, which acted as the sequencing template. Assay used: immunoSEQ multiplex PCR; TCRdb lists only in-frame clones, some missing. Altogether 2,100 or so clones were found in the sample, and no singletons occur. In this sample, this clone turned up many times. The antigen is unknown. Each gene name is a mouse one. The read finishes 4 residues shy of the CDR3 end, and the germline J gene is used to complete it. Source: skin, taken at week 3. The receptor comes from a C3H/HeJ mouse with alopecia areata. This strain has MHC haplotype H2-k. This chain links TRBV5 with TRBJ2-7, with 9 bases that match TRBD1. The CDR3 sequence is CASSPTGGYEQYF. The CDR3 bases that were read are TGTGCCAGCAGCCCGACAGGGGGCTAT.